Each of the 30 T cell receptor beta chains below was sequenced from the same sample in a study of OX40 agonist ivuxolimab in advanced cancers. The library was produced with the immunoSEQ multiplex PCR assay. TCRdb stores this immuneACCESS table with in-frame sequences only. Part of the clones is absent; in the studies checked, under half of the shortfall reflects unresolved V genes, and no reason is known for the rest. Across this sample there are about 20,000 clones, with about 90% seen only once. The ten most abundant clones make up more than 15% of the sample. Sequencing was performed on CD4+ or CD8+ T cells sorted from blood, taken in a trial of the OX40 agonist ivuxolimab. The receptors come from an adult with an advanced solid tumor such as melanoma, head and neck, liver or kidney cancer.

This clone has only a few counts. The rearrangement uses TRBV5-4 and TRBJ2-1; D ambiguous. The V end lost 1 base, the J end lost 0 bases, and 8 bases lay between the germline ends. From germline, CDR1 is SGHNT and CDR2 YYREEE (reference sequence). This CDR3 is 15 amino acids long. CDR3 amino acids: CASSLTSASYNEQFF. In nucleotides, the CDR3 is TGTGCCAGCAGCTTGACCTCGGCCTCCTACAATGAGCAGTTCTTC.

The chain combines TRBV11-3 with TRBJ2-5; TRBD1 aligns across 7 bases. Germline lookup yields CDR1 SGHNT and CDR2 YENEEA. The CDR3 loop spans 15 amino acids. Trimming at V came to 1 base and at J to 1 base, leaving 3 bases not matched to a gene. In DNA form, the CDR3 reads TGTGCCAGCAGCTTAGGGGGACAGCTCCAAGAGACCCAGTACTTC. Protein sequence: CASSLGGQLQETQYF.

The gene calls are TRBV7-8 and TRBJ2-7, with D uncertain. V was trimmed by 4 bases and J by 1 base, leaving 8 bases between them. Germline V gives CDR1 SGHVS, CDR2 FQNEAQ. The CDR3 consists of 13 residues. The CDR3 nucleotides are TGTGCCAGCAGCTCGACACTATCCTACGAGCAGTACTTC. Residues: CASSSTLSYEQYF.

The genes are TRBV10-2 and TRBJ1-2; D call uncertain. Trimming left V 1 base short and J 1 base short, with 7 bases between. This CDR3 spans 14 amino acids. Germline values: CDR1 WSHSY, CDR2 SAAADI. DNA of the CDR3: TGCGCCAGCAGTGAGTTTTCAGTTAACTATGGCTACACCTTC. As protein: CASSEFSVNYGYTF.

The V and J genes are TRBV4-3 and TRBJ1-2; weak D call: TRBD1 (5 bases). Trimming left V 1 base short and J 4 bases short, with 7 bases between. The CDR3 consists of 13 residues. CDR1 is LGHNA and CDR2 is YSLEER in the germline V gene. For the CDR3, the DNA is TGCGCCAGCAGCCAAGCTGGGGGCTATGGCTACACCTTC. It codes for CASSQAGGYGYTF.

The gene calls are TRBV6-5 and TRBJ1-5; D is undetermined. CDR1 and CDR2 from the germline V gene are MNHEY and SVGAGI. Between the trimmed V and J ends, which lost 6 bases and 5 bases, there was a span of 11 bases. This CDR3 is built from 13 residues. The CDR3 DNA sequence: TGTGCCAGCAGCCACCGAAGGGATCAGCCCCAGCATTTT. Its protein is CASSHRRDQPQHF.

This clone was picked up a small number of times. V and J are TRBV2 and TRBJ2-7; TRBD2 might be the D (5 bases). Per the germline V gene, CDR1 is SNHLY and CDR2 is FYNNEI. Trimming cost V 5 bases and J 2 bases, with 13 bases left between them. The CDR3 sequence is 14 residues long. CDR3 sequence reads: CASSSSLGTYEQYF. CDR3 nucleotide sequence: TGTGCCAGCAGTTCCTCCCTCGGGACCTACGAGCAGTACTTC.

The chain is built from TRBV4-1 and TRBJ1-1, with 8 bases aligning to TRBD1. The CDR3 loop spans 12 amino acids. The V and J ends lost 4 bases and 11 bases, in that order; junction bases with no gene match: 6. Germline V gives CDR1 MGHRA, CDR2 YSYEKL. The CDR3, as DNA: TGCGCCAGCAGCCCAGGACAGGGAGGGGCTTTCTTT. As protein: CASSPGQGGAFF.

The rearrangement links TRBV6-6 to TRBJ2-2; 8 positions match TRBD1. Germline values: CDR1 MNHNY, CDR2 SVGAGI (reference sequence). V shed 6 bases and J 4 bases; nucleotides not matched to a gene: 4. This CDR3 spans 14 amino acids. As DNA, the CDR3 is TGTGCCAGCAGCGACAGGGGAGTCACCGGGGAGCTGTTTTTT. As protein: CASSDRGVTGELFF.

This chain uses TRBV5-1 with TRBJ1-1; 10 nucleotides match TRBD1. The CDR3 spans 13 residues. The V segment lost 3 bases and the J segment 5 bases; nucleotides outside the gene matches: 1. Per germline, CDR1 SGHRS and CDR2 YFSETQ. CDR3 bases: TGCGCCAGCAGCTCGGGACAGGGGACTGAAGCTTTCTTT. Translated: CASSSGQGTEAFF.

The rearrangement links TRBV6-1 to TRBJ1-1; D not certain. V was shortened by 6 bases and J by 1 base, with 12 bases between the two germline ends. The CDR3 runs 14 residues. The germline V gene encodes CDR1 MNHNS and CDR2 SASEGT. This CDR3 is CASRLMTANTEAFF. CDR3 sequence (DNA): TGTGCCAGCAGATTGATGACGGCGAACACTGAAGCTTTCTTT.

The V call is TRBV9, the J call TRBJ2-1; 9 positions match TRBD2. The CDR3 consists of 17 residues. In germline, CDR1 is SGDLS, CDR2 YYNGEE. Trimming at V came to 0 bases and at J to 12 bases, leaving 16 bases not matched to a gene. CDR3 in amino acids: CASSVGGVAGVGEVQFF. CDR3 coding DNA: TGTGCCAGCAGCGTAGGGGGAGTAGCGGGAGTAGGGGAAGTGCAGTTCTTC.

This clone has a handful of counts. The CDR3: CASSEQGMGELFF. The CDR3 DNA reads as TGTGCCAGCAGTGAACAGGGGATGGGGGAGCTGTTTTTT. The rearrangement uses TRBV2 and TRBJ2-2; possible D gene TRBD1, 6 bases. This CDR3 is 13 amino acids long. Germline-derived CDR1 and CDR2 are SNHLY and FYNNEI. Trimming stripped 2 bases from V and 8 bases from J, with 9 bases between.

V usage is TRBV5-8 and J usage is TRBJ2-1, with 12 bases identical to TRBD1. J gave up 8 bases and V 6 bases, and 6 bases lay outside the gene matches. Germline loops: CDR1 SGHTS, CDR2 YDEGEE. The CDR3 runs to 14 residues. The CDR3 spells CASTSGTGGDEQFF. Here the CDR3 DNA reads TGTGCCAGCACCTCGGGGACAGGGGGCGATGAGCAGTTCTTC.

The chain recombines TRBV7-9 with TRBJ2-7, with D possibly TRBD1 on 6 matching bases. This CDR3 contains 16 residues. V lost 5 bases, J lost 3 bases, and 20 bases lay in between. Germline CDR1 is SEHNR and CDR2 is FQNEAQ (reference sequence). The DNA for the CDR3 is TGTGCCAGCAGCGCCTGGTTGGCAGGGGCCAGCTACGAGCAGTACTTC. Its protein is CASSAWLAGASYEQYF.

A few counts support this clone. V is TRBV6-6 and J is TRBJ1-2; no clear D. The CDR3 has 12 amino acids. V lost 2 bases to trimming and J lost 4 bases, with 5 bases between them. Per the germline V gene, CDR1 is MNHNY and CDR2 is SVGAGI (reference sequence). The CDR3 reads CASSYGRYGYTF. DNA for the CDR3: TGTGCCAGCAGTTACGGGCGCTATGGCTACACCTTC.

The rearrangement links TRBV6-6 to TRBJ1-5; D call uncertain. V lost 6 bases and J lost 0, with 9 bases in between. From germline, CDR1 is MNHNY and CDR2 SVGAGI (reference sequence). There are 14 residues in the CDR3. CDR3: CASRPDNSNQPQHF. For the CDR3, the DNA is TGTGCCAGCAGACCGGATAATAGCAATCAGCCCCAGCATTTT.

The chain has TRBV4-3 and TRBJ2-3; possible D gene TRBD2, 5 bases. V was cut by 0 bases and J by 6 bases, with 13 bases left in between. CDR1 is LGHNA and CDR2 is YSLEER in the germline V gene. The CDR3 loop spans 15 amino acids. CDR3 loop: CASSQDASPGDTQYF. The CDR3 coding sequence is TGCGCCAGCAGCCAAGACGCCAGTCCGGGGGATACGCAGTATTTT.

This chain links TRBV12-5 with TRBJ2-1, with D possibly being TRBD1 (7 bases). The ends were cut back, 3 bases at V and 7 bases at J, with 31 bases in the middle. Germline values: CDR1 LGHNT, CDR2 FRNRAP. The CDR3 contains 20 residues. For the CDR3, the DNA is TGTGCTAGTGGTTTCTCAGGGGGACTGTCCGGGAAAAACCTTGGGAATGAGCAGTTCTTC. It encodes CASGFSGGLSGKNLGNEQFF.

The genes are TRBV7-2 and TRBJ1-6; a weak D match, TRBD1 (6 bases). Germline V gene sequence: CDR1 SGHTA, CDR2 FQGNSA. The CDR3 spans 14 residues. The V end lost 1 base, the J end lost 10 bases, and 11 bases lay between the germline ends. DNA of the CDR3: TGTGCCAGCAGCTTAGGCCAGGGGTTCTCACCCCTCCACTTT. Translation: CASSLGQGFSPLHF.

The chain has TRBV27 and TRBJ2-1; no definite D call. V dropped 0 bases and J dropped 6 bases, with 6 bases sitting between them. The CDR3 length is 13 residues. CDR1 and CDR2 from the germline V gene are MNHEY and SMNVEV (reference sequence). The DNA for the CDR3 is TGTGCCAGCAGTTTATCCCATTCCAATGAGCAGTTCTTC. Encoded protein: CASSLSHSNEQFF.

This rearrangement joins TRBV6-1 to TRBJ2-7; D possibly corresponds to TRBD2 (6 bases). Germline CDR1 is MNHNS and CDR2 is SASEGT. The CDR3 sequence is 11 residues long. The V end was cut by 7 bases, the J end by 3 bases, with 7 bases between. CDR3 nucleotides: TGTGCCAGCACTAGCGTCTACGAGCAGTACTTC. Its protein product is CASTSVYEQYF.

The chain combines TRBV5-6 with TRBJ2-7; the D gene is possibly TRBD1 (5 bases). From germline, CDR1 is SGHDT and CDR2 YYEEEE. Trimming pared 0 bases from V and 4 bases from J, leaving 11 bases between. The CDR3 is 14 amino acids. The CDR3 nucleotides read TGTGCCAGCAGCTTGGGGACACTTACATACGAGCAGTACTTC. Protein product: CASSLGTLTYEQYF.

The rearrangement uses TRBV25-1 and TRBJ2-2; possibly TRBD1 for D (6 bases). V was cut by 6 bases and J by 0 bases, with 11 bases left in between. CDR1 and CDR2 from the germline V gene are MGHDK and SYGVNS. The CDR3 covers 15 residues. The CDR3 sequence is CASSRTETNTGELFF. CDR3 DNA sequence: TGTGCCAGCAGCCGGACAGAAACGAACACCGGGGAGCTGTTTTTT.

The CDR3 coding sequence is TGCGCCAGCAGCTTACCGGGACAGGGGGGGACTGAAGCTTTCTTT. It codes for CASSLPGQGGTEAFF. This chain uses TRBV5-1 with TRBJ1-1; the match to TRBD1 covers 11 bases. This CDR3 contains 15 residues. Per the germline V gene, CDR1 is SGHRS and CDR2 is YFSETQ. With 2 bases clipped from V and 5 bases from J, the junction kept 5 bases outside the gene matches.

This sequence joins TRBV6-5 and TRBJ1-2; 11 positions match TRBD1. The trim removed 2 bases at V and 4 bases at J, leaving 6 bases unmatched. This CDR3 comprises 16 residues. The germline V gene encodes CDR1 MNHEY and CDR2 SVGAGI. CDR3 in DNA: TGTGCCAGCAGTTACCTTCGGACAGGGGGCAGCTATGGCTACACCTTC. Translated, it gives CASSYLRTGGSYGYTF.

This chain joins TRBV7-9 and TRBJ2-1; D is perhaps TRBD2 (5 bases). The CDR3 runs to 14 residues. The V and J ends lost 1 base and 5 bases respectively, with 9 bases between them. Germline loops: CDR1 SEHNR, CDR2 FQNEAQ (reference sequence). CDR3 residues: CASSLGTGNNEQFF. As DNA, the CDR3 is TGTGCCAGCAGCTTAGGGACGGGGAACAATGAGCAGTTCTTC.

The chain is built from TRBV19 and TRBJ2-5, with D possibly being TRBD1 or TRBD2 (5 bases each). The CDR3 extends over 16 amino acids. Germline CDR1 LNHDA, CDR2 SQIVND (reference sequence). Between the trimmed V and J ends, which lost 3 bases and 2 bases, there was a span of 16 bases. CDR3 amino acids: CASSIPGAGAQETQYF. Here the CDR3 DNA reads TGTGCCAGTAGTATCCCCGGGGCAGGAGCACAAGAGACCCAGTACTTC.

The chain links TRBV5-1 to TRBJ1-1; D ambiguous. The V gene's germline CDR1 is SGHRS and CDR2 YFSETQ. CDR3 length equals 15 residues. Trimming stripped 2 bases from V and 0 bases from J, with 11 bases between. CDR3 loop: CASSLAPPVNTEAFF. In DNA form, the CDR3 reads TGCGCCAGCAGCTTAGCCCCCCCGGTGAACACTGAAGCTTTCTTT.

CDR3 residues: CAWSASNIQYF. Here the CDR3 DNA reads TGTGCCTGGAGTGCCTCGAACATTCAGTACTTC. J is TRBJ2-4 and V is TRBV30, with D unresolved. The germline V gene encodes CDR1 GTSNPN and CDR2 SVGIG (reference sequence). This CDR3 region has 11 residues. Trimming cost V 1 base and J 7 bases, with 5 bases left between them. The whole variable domain, filled in from reference TRBV30 and TRBJ2-4, reads SQTIHQWPATLVQPVGSPLSLECTVEGTSNPNLYWYRQAAGRGLQLLFYSVGIGQISSEVPQNLSASRPQDRQFILSSKKLLLSDSGFYLCAWSASNIQYFGAGTRLSVL.